These 24 T cell receptor beta chains were sequenced from one sample in a study of healthy donors' naive CD4 and CD8 T cells. Starting from about 0.45 ug of total RNA, TCR libraries were made with linear amplification. MiXCR, run by TCRdb on the reads, gives a single entry per CDR3 protein. The sample lists around 180,000 distinct CDR3 sequences, 74% occurring once. Sequenced input: naive CD4+ and CD8+ T cells sorted from blood, pooled from several donors. All receptors derive from a pool of human donors in good health; the sample pools cells from several healthy donors.

This clonotype was seen more than once but under ten times. The gene calls are TRBV27 and TRBJ1-6; D is perhaps TRBD1 (6 bases). This CDR3 is built from 14 residues. Per the germline V gene, CDR1 is MNHEY and CDR2 is SMNVEV (reference sequence). The V end lost 6 bases, the J end lost 11 bases, and 17 bases lay between the germline ends. The CDR3 DNA sequence: TGTGCCAGCAGCCTACAGGGTGTAGCGACACCCCTCCACTTT. This gives the protein CASSLQGVATPLHF.

The chain couples TRBV30 to TRBJ1-3, with D perhaps TRBD1 (6 bases). The V and J ends lost 3 bases and 6 bases respectively, with 15 bases between them. Germline CDR1 is GTSNPN and CDR2 is SVGIG (reference sequence). This CDR3 is built from 14 residues. CDR3 sequence (DNA): TGTGCCTGGAGGCCAGGGGCGCTTGAAAACACCATATATTTT. This gives the protein CAWRPGALENTIYF.

The rearrangement uses TRBV13 and TRBJ1-5; D gene unclear. The germline V gene encodes CDR1 PRHDT and CDR2 FYEKMQ (reference sequence). CDR3 size: 15 residues. V was pared by 0 bases and J by 6 bases, with 12 bases between. CDR3 region: CASSLGRRAVQPQHF. CDR3 sequence (DNA): TGTGCCAGCAGCTTAGGTAGGAGGGCGGTTCAGCCCCAGCATTTT.

The rearrangement links TRBV27 to TRBJ1-2; D ambiguous. The CDR3 has 13 residues. Germline CDR1 is MNHEY and CDR2 is SMNVEV (reference sequence). Trimming removed 3 bases at V and 4 bases at J, with 9 bases between. This CDR3 is CASSLKGSYGYTF. In DNA, the CDR3 is TGTGCCAGCAGTTTGAAAGGGAGCTATGGCTACACCTTC.

The J gene is TRBJ2-7, the V gene TRBV5-5; 9 positions match TRBD1. Germline V gene sequence: CDR1 SGHKS, CDR2 YYEKEE (reference sequence). V dropped 2 bases and J dropped 6; count of bases not matched to a gene: 6. The CDR3 has 14 residues. The CDR3 DNA follows: TGTGCCAGCAGCTTCACCGGGACAGGGATCGAGCAGTACTTC. It codes for CASSFTGTGIEQYF.

This clonotype was found once. The V gene is TRBV6-5, the J gene TRBJ1-1; D ambiguous. The CDR3 extends over 15 amino acids. Trimming pared 2 bases from V and 0 bases from J, leaving 10 bases between. CDR1 and CDR2 from the germline V gene are MNHEY and SVGAGI. CDR3 sequence: CASSYHRTMNTEAFF. CDR3 sequence (DNA): TGTGCCAGCAGTTACCATCGCACTATGAACACTGAAGCTTTCTTT.

The genes are TRBV30 and TRBJ1-5; D is perhaps TRBD1 (5 bases). The CDR3 runs 13 residues. Germline CDR1 GTSNPN, CDR2 SVGIG (reference sequence). V shed 4 bases and J shed 7 bases, with 14 bases lying between them. CDR3 sequence reads: CAWNGAGGQPQHF. The CDR3 DNA sequence: TGTGCCTGGAACGGGGCAGGCGGGCAGCCCCAGCATTTT.

The chain combines TRBV29-1 with TRBJ1-1; D not certain. CDR3 length equals 15 residues. Germline-derived CDR1 and CDR2 are SQVTM and ANQGSEA. The V end lost 1 base, the J end lost 3 bases, and 15 bases lay between the germline ends. The CDR3 spells CSVEGDAGIDTEAFF. In nucleotides, the CDR3 is TGCAGCGTTGAAGGTGATGCGGGGATAGACACTGAAGCTTTCTTT.

V usage is TRBV27 and J usage is TRBJ1-5, with a weak D call TRBD1 (5 bases). Between the trimmed V and J ends, which lost 5 bases and 5 bases, there was a span of 10 bases. This CDR3 spans 13 amino acids. From germline, CDR1 is MNHEY and CDR2 SMNVEV (reference sequence). The CDR3 sequence is CASSRQGYQPQHF. CDR3 sequence (DNA): TGTGCCAGCAGTCGGCAGGGATATCAGCCCCAGCATTTT.

Of note for this clonotype: The junction does not match germline at one end; this may be a read error. The chain couples TRBV29-1 to TRBJ2-7; D is tentatively TRBD1 or TRBD2 (5 bases each). Germline-derived CDR1 and CDR2 are SQVTM and ANQGSEA. CDR3 length equals 12 residues. CDR3 sequence: CSVEGTLYEQYF. CDR3 DNA: TGCAGCGTGGAAGGGACCCTCTACGAGCAGTACTTC.

The chain is built from TRBV24-1 and TRBJ2-7; 11 bases map to TRBD2. Germline CDR1 reads KGHDR; CDR2 reads SFDVKD. The length of the CDR3 is 17 residues. After removal of 1 base from V and 0 bases from J, the junction contained 4 bases not matched to a gene. The CDR3 loop reads CATSDLSSGRNSYEQYF. The CDR3, as DNA: TGTGCCACCAGTGATTTATCTAGCGGGAGGAACTCCTACGAGCAGTACTTC.

The sample holds a few counts of this clonotype. The chain has TRBV27 and TRBJ1-6, with 11 bases lining up with TRBD1. This CDR3 is built from 14 residues. J was trimmed by 11 bases and V by 6 bases; bases with no gene match: 6. In germline, CDR1 is MNHEY, CDR2 SMNVEV (reference sequence). The CDR3 coding sequence is TGTGCCAGCAGCACGGACAGGGGGCGGACACCCCTCCACTTT. Translated: CASSTDRGRTPLHF.

This clonotype has a handful of counts. The chain couples TRBV20-1 to TRBJ2-2, with TRBD1 as a possible D gene (6 bases). The CDR3 spans 18 residues. CDR1 and CDR2 from the germline V gene are DFQATT and SNEGSKA (reference sequence). V dropped 0 bases and J dropped 1 base, with 18 bases sitting between them. DNA for the CDR3: TGCAGTGCTAGAGATAGCGCCAGGGGTGCGGGGAACACCGGGGAGCTGTTTTTT. It codes for CSARDSARGAGNTGELFF.

The chain uses TRBV6-5 and TRBJ1-1, with D perhaps TRBD1 (6 bases). CDR1 and CDR2 (germline): MNHEY, SVGAGI. CDR3 size: 17 residues. V gave up 6 bases and J gave up 1 base, with 21 bases separating them. CDR3 sequence (DNA): TGTGCCAGCAGGACACGGTCGGGACACCCGACGAACACTGAAGCTTTCTTT. This codes for CASRTRSGHPTNTEAFF.

In DNA, the CDR3 is TGTGCCAGCACCGACGGGAGGGTCTGGTGGCGCGGATCCTACGAGCAGTACGTC. Translated, it gives CASTDGRVWWRGSYEQYV. The chain recombines TRBV12-3 or TRBV12-4 with TRBJ2-7, with 8 bases lining up with TRBD2. V shed 7 bases, J shed 1 base, and the junction held 18 bases outside the gene matches. The CDR3 spans 18 residues.

This clonotype was picked up a small number of times. The chain links TRBV29-1 to TRBJ1-2; 7 bases are a match to TRBD1. Germline lookup yields CDR1 SQVTM and CDR2 ANQGSEA. V was clipped by 5 bases and J by 0 bases; unmatched bases: 6. The CDR3 spans 14 residues. The CDR3, as DNA: TGCAGCGTTCTCTCGGGACAGTCTAACTATGGCTACACCTTC. This encodes CSVLSGQSNYGYTF.

This chain connects TRBV20-1 to TRBJ1-5; TRBD1 is a possible D gene (5 bases). The germline V and J ends were trimmed by 5 bases and 4 bases, with 18 bases remaining between them. This CDR3 is 15 amino acids long. Germline CDR1 reads DFQATT; CDR2 reads SNEGSKA (reference sequence). The CDR3, as DNA: TGCAGTGCTGGAGGGGAGGGTGTATGGAATCAGCCCCAGCATTTT. Translating gives CSAGGEGVWNQPQHF.

V and J are TRBV29-1 and TRBJ2-5; no definite D call. V was trimmed by 3 bases and J by 7 bases, leaving 12 bases between them. Germline V gives CDR1 SQVTM, CDR2 ANQGSEA. This CDR3 has 12 amino acids. In nucleotides, the CDR3 is TGCAGCGTTGAGCCGGTTAAAGGGACCCAGTACTTC. It yields the protein CSVEPVKGTQYF.

The chain uses TRBV6-6 and TRBJ2-1; TRBD1 or TRBD2 may be the D gene (5 bases each). Germline assignment: CDR1 MNHNY and CDR2 SVGAGI (reference sequence). The CDR3 is 12 residues long. The V end lost 5 bases, the J end lost 9 bases, and 11 bases lay between the germline ends. As DNA, the CDR3 is TGTGCCAGCAGTAGAGTGGGGACTGAGCAGTTCTTC. It translates to CASSRVGTEQFF.

The chain is built from TRBV27 and TRBJ2-5; TRBD2 agrees at 7 bases. This CDR3 is 13 amino acids long. The germline CDR1 and CDR2 sequences are MNHEY and SMNVEV (reference sequence). Trimming removed 8 bases from V and 4 bases from J; junction bases left unmatched: 7. CDR3 in DNA: TGTGCCAGCCGATTGGCGGGAGTAGAGACCCAGTACTTC. Its translation: CASRLAGVETQYF.

The chain links TRBV29-1 to TRBJ2-1; no firm D call. This CDR3 is built from 12 residues. Deletions cut 1 base from V and 12 bases from J, with 13 bases between. Germline CDR1 reads SQVTM; CDR2 reads ANQGSEA. CDR3 DNA: TGCAGCGTTGAAGTAGGTGGGGTGAGGCAGTTCTTC. Its translation: CSVEVGGVRQFF.

The chain links TRBV6-6 to TRBJ2-3; D remains unclear. Germline CDR1 reads MNHNY; CDR2 reads SVGAGI (reference sequence). This CDR3 comprises 15 residues. The V gene lost 0 bases and the J gene lost 0 bases, with 7 bases spanning the gap. The CDR3 DNA is TGTGCCAGCAGTTACTCCGGCGGCAGCACAGATACGCAGTATTTT. It yields the protein CASSYSGGSTDTQYF.

V is TRBV27 and J is TRBJ2-1, with 7 bases fitting TRBD1. The germline V gene has CDR1 MNHEY and CDR2 SMNVEV (reference sequence). The CDR3 length is 13 residues. V was clipped by 5 bases and J by 9 bases; unmatched bases: 7. CDR3 coding DNA: TGTGCCAGCAGTCTAATTAGGGGGCCTGAGCAGTTCTTC. Residues: CASSLIRGPEQFF.

This chain connects TRBV19 to TRBJ2-1, with TRBD2 matching over 8 bases. With 3 bases clipped from V and 2 bases from J, the junction kept 6 bases outside the gene matches. This CDR3 spans 16 amino acids. Germline loops: CDR1 LNHDA, CDR2 SQIVND (reference sequence). The CDR3 region is CASSIVGTRTYNEQFF. CDR3 DNA sequence: TGTGCCAGTAGTATCGTAGGGACTAGGACCTACAATGAGCAGTTCTTC.